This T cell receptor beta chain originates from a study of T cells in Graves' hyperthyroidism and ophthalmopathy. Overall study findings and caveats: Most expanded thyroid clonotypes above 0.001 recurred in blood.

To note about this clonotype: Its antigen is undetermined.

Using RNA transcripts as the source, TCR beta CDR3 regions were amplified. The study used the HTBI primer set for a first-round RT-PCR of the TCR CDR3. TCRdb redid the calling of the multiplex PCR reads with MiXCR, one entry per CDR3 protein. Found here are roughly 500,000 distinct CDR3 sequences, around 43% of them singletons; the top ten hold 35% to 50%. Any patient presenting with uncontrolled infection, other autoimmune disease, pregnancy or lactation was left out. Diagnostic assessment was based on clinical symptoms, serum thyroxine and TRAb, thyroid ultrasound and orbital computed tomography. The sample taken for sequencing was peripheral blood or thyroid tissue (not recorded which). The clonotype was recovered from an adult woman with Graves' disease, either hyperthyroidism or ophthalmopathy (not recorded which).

The CDR3, as DNA: TGTGCCAGCAGCTTGGCGGACAGGGGTCCCTACGAGCAGTACTTC. It codes for CASSLADRGPYEQYF. The chain couples TRBV7-2 to TRBJ2-7; 9 nucleotides match TRBD1. This CDR3 region has 15 residues. V trimming: 3 bases; J trimming: 2 bases; junction bases outside the gene matches: 5. Germline V gene sequence: CDR1 SGHTA, CDR2 FQGNSA.